Presented here are 9 T cell receptor beta chains from one specimen sequenced in a study of T-cell reconstitution after alpha-beta-depleted transplantation in children. It was with unique molecular identifiers that the TCRbeta library was prepared. In TCRdb, the PCR reads were re-called with MiXCR into one record per CDR3 protein. The sample has 700,000 or so distinct CDR3 sequences; under 15% are singletons. Specimen: PBMCs, collected before TCRalphabeta/CD19-depleted stem cell transplant. These TCRs come from a girl aged 2-10 years with congenital amegakaryocytic thrombocytopenia, due to receive a stem cell transplant.

The chain joins TRBV7-9 to TRBJ1-2; D unresolved. The CDR3 runs to 14 residues. Germline assignment: CDR1 SEHNR and CDR2 FQNEAQ (reference sequence). Trimming left V 7 bases short and J 4 bases short, with 16 bases between. In nucleotides, the CDR3 is TGTGCCAGCAACCCGCGGCAGGCGAGCTATGGCTACACCTTC. This gives the protein CASNPRQASYGYTF.

The chain employs TRBV20-1 and TRBJ2-7; 9 nucleotides agree with TRBD2. CDR1 is DFQATT, CDR2 SNEGSKA, per germline (reference sequence). CDR3 size: 17 residues. V lost 3 bases to trimming and J lost 4 bases; unmatched junction nucleotides: 16. CDR3 nucleotides: TGCAGTGCTAGTGTGACGCGGGAGGGAGTGAGGATATACGAGCAGTACTTC. The encoded protein is CSASVTREGVRIYEQYF.

The table lists this clonotype with many counts. The chain has TRBV10-2 and TRBJ2-7; possible D gene TRBD2, 5 bases. CDR3 length: 13 amino acids. Germline-derived CDR1 and CDR2 are WSHSY and SAAADI. Trimming shortened V by 3 bases and J by 4 bases, and 10 bases separated the two germline ends. CDR3 in DNA: TGCGCCAGCAGTGAAAACTCGGGATACGAGCAGTACTTC. Protein sequence: CASSENSGYEQYF.

This clonotype occurred a few times. V usage is TRBV7-8 and J usage is TRBJ2-5, with D possibly matching TRBD2 (5 bases). Germline CDR1 reads SGHVS; CDR2 reads FQNEAQ. The ends were cut back, 5 bases at V and 0 bases at J, with 10 bases in the middle. The CDR3 length is 14 residues. The CDR3 DNA follows: TGTGCCAGCAGCGGCAGCGGTTACCAAGAGACCCAGTACTTC. Its translation: CASSGSGYQETQYF.

With regard to this clonotype: A read error may explain this, as a much larger clone is one base away. The chain combines TRBV20-1 with TRBJ1-1, with 7 bases aligning to TRBD1. Germline CDR1 DFQATT, CDR2 SNEGSKA (reference sequence). The CDR3 covers 13 residues. This CDR3 is CGAPTGKDTEAFF. The CDR3 DNA follows: TGCGGTGCTCCGACAGGGAAGGACACTGAAGCTTTCTTT.

The chain links TRBV7-2 to TRBJ2-3; D unclear. Germline lookup yields CDR1 SGHTA and CDR2 FQGNSA. The CDR3 has 14 residues. Trimming left V 5 bases short and J 6 bases short, with 15 bases between. The CDR3 loop is CASSISAMADTQYF. The DNA of the CDR3 is TGTGCCAGCAGCATCTCGGCCATGGCGGATACGCAGTATTTT.

There are many counts of this clonotype. The rearrangement links TRBV7-2 to TRBJ2-7; the match to TRBD1 covers 8 bases. Germline assignment: CDR1 SGHTA and CDR2 FQGNSA. V lost 3 bases to trimming and J lost 6 bases; unmatched junction nucleotides: 7. This CDR3 has 14 amino acids. CDR3 in amino acids: CASSFDRGLPEQYF. The CDR3 DNA reads as TGTGCCAGCAGCTTTGACAGGGGATTGCCCGAGCAGTACTTC.

This clonotype was seen repeatedly, ten times or more. The rearrangement links TRBV5-1 to TRBJ2-7, with 8 bases identical to TRBD1. CDR3 length: 14 amino acids. V lost 3 bases, J lost 3 bases, and 5 bases stayed unmatched. CDR1 SGHRS and CDR2 YFSETQ come from the germline V gene. The CDR3 DNA reads as TGCGCCAGCAGCTACCGGGACAGGAGCTACGAGCAGTACTTC. Residues: CASSYRDRSYEQYF.

V is TRBV5-1 and J is TRBJ1-3; D is possibly TRBD1 (5 bases). The CDR3 is 17 residues long. V was pared by 3 bases and J by 4 bases, with 20 bases between. CDR1 and CDR2 (germline): SGHRS, YFSETQ. The CDR3 region is CASSSRARQNSGNTIYF. As DNA, the CDR3 is TGCGCCAGCAGCTCAAGGGCTAGACAGAACTCGGGAAACACCATATATTTT.